The 28 T cell receptor beta chains below were found in one sample sequenced in a study of blood T cell repertoires in COVID-19. Sequencing used immunoSEQ multiplex PCR; TCRdb keeps in-frame clones, though not all of them. The sample has about 400,000 clones; around 90% are singletons. The sequenced material came from PBMCs or T cells enriched from blood (not recorded which). These receptors were taken from a woman aged 18 to 35 with acute COVID-19.

This clone was seen more than once but under ten times. The gene calls are TRBV10-3 and TRBJ1-2; the match to TRBD1 covers 8 bases. Per germline, CDR1 ENHRY and CDR2 SYGVKD. CDR3 size: 13 residues. Germline trimming cut 2 bases from V and 8 bases from J; bases unmatched to any gene: 4. The CDR3 protein is CAISEGQGKGYTF. In nucleotides, the CDR3 is TGTGCCATCAGTGAGGGACAGGGTAAGGGCTACACCTTC.

The genes are TRBV5-1 and TRBJ2-3; possibly TRBD2 for D (5 bases). Trimming pared 5 bases from V and 0 bases from J, leaving 10 bases between. This CDR3 comprises 14 residues. Germline V gene data show CDR1 as SGHRS and CDR2 as YFSETQ. The CDR3 bases are TGCGCCAGCAGAAGCGGACCGAGCACAGATACGCAGTATTTT. Translation: CASRSGPSTDTQYF.

This clone was recorded once. V and J are TRBV19 and TRBJ2-7, with D unresolved. Trimming left V 5 bases short and J 0 bases short, with 8 bases between. The length of the CDR3 is 13 residues. From germline, CDR1 is LNHDA and CDR2 SQIVND (reference sequence). The CDR3 DNA reads as TGTGCCAGTAGTTTGGCAGTCTCCTACGAGCAGTACTTC. Its translation is CASSLAVSYEQYF. Together with reference TRBV19 and TRBJ2-7, the CDR3 gives the full variable domain: DGGITQSPKYLFRKEGQNVTLSCEQNLNHDAMYWYRQDPGQGLRLIYYSQIVNDFQKGDIAEGYSVSREKKESFPLTVTSAQKNPTAFYLCASSLAVSYEQYFGPGTRLTVT.

The table lists this clone with a few counts. The chain recombines TRBV11-2 with TRBJ2-5, with TRBD1 matching 8 bases. V shed 2 bases, J shed 4 bases, and the junction held 6 bases outside the gene matches. The CDR3 loop spans 15 amino acids. Germline assignment: CDR1 SGHAT and CDR2 FQNNGV. Written as DNA, the CDR3 is TGTGCCAGCAGCTTAAGTTCAGGGGGCAGAGAGACCCAGTACTTC. It yields the protein CASSLSSGGRETQYF. Combining the CDR3 with reference TRBV11-2 and TRBJ2-5 gives the whole variable domain EAGVAQSPRYKIIEKRQSVAFWCNPISGHATLYWYQQILGQGPKLLIQFQNNGVVDDSQLPKDRFSAERLKGVDSTLKIQPAKLEDSAVYLCASSLSSGGRETQYFGPGTRLLVL.

This rearrangement joins TRBV15 to TRBJ2-5; D perhaps matches TRBD1 (6 bases). V gave up 0 bases and J gave up 2 bases, with 10 bases separating them. Per germline, CDR1 LNHNV and CDR2 YYDKDF (reference sequence). CDR3 length equals 15 residues. This CDR3 reads CATSRDGQGQETQYF. The DNA of the CDR3 is TGTGCCACCAGCAGAGATGGTCAGGGGCAAGAGACCCAGTACTTC.

V is TRBV5-6 and J is TRBJ2-7; TRBD2 matches at 10 bases. This CDR3 has 14 amino acids. The V segment lost 0 bases and the J segment 5 bases; nucleotides outside the gene matches: 2. The germline gives CDR1 SGHDT, CDR2 YYEEEE. CDR3 DNA: TGTGCCAGCAGCTTGGGAGCGGGGGGGGACGAGCAGTACTTC. Translated, it gives CASSLGAGGDEQYF.

The chain has TRBV5-1 and TRBJ2-5, with 9 bases lining up with TRBD1. The germline CDR1 and CDR2 sequences are SGHRS and YFSETQ. Germline trimming cut 4 bases from V and 5 bases from J; bases unmatched to any gene: 15. The CDR3 has 17 residues. CDR3 in amino acids: CASSHGPLQGAGETQYF. The CDR3 DNA reads as TGCGCCAGCAGCCACGGACCCTTACAGGGGGCCGGGGAGACCCAGTACTTC.

This chain connects TRBV2 to TRBJ1-2; tentatively, D is TRBD1 (5 bases). V gave up 2 bases and J gave up 3 bases, with 10 bases separating them. CDR1 is SNHLY, CDR2 FYNNEI, per germline. The CDR3 length is 14 residues. CDR3 region: CASSEFGGHYGYTF. The CDR3 DNA reads TGTGCCAGCAGTGAATTCGGGGGTCACTATGGCTACACCTTC.

The chain employs TRBV7-2 and TRBJ2-3; 7 bases match TRBD2. Germline V gives CDR1 SGHTA, CDR2 FQGNSA. V gave up 3 bases and J gave up 2 bases; unmatched junction bases: 5. This CDR3 is built from 15 residues. The CDR3: CASSLYGTTTDTQYF. CDR3 coding DNA: TGTGCCAGCAGCTTGTACGGGACTACCACAGATACGCAGTATTTT.

This rearrangement joins TRBV7-9 to TRBJ2-7; the D gene is possibly TRBD1 (5 bases). The CDR3 sequence is 14 residues long. CDR1 and CDR2 (germline): SEHNR, FQNEAQ (reference sequence). Trimming left V 1 base short and J 4 bases short, with 11 bases between. Here the CDR3 DNA reads TGTGCCAGCAGCTTAGGGGCAGGGCAATACGAGCAGTACTTC. Translated, it gives CASSLGAGQYEQYF. The full variable domain, rest sourced from reference TRBV7-9 and TRBJ2-7, is DTGVSQNPRHKITKRGQNVTFRCDPISEHNRLYWYRQTLGQGPEFLTYFQNEAQLEKSRLLSDRFSAERPKGSFSTLEIQRTEQGDSAMYLCASSLGAGQYEQYFGPGTRLTVT.

The chain has TRBV5-1 and TRBJ2-5; no clear D. V was clipped by 0 bases and J by 8 bases, with 14 bases between them. This CDR3 is 14 amino acids long. The germline V gene encodes CDR1 SGHRS and CDR2 YFSETQ. The CDR3 nucleotides read TGCGCCAGCAGCTTGGATGGCAGGCCAGACACCCAGTACTTC. Translated, it gives CASSLDGRPDTQYF.

CDR3: CAISIIAGVHGEQYF. The CDR3, as DNA: TGTGCCATCAGTATAATAGCGGGAGTCCATGGCGAGCAGTACTTC. This chain joins TRBV10-3 and TRBJ2-7, with TRBD2 matching 9 bases. This CDR3 contains 15 residues. The V gene's germline CDR1 is ENHRY and CDR2 SYGVKD. Unmatched junction bases numbered 11, after V lost 5 bases and J lost 6 bases.

The genes are TRBV5-1 and TRBJ1-1; D ambiguous. V dropped 0 bases and J dropped 1 base, with 7 bases sitting between them. Germline CDR1 and CDR2: SGHRS and YFSETQ. This CDR3 contains 14 residues. DNA for the CDR3: TGCGCCAGCAGCTTGGCTGGCCCGAACACTGAAGCTTTCTTT. The encoded protein is CASSLAGPNTEAFF.

CDR3: CASSAGLDEQFF. As DNA, the CDR3 is TGTGCCAGCAGCGCAGGGCTGGATGAGCAGTTCTTC. The chain joins TRBV5-4 to TRBJ2-1, with D possibly TRBD1 on 5 matching bases. V lost 4 bases and J lost 8, with 10 bases in between. Germline V gene lookup returns CDR1 SGHNT and CDR2 YYREEE (reference sequence). The CDR3 extends over 12 amino acids.

The CDR3 is CASRLEADYEQYF. CDR3 bases: TGTGCCAGCAGATTAGAGGCCGACTACGAGCAGTACTTC. The chain employs TRBV6-5 and TRBJ2-7; D unresolved. The CDR3 has 13 amino acids. Trimming cost V 6 bases and J 3 bases, with 12 bases left between them. The germline gives CDR1 MNHEY, CDR2 SVGAGI.

The J gene is TRBJ1-2, the V gene TRBV6-6; 9 bases map to TRBD1. In germline, CDR1 is MNHNY, CDR2 SVGAGI (reference sequence). V lost 5 bases and J lost 5; bases outside the gene matches: 15. This CDR3 is built from 17 residues. DNA for the CDR3: TGTGCCAGCAGTCCCGGGACAGGGATTATCTTCGCTTATGGCTACACCTTC. This encodes CASSPGTGIIFAYGYTF.

The chain is built from TRBV21-1 and TRBJ2-2; the table gives TRBD2 as D, unverified against the DNA. TRBV21-1 is a listed pseudogene. The CDR3 loop spans 17 amino acids. The CDR3 DNA reads TGTGCCAGCAGCAAAAAATGGGGAGGGGCGGGCACCGGGGAGCTGTTTTTT. It is translated as CASSKKWGGAGTGELFF.

This clone was recorded only once. As DNA, the CDR3 is TGTGCCAGCAGCCAATTGCTCGGAGGTGAGCAGTTCTTC. Amino acids: CASSQLLGGEQFF. The rearrangement uses TRBV3-1 (or the pseudogene TRBV3-2) and TRBJ2-1; maybe TRBD2 (5 bases). CDR1 and CDR2 (germline): LGHDT, YNNKEL (reference sequence). Trimming cost V 2 bases and J 9 bases, with 11 bases left between them. The CDR3 length is 13 residues.

This chain joins TRBV9 and TRBJ2-5; TRBD2 matches 7 bases. The CDR3 totals 15 residues. Trimming took 4 bases from V and 0 from J; bases not matched to a gene: 6. Germline lookup yields CDR1 SGDLS and CDR2 YYNGEE. CDR3 DNA: TGTGCCAGCAGCCCTAGCGGACCGTACCAAGAGACCCAGTACTTC. Protein: CASSPSGPYQETQYF.

V usage is TRBV15 and J usage is TRBJ1-3, with D possibly TRBD1 on 5 matching bases. CDR1 LNHNV and CDR2 YYDKDF come from the germline V gene (reference sequence). V lost 3 bases, J lost 2 bases, and 14 bases lay in between. CDR3 length: 16 residues. The CDR3, as DNA: TGTGCCACCAGCAGCGGGACTGTCATCCCTGGAAACACCATATATTTT. Translating gives CATSSGTVIPGNTIYF.

V usage is TRBV4-3 and J usage is TRBJ2-7; TRBD1 is a possible D gene (6 bases). Trimming removed 8 bases at V and 5 bases at J, with 16 bases between. The CDR3 is made up of 13 amino acids. From germline, CDR1 is LGHNA and CDR2 YSLEER. The DNA for the CDR3 is TGCGCCAGCCCACCCACAGGGCGGGACGAGCAGTACTTC. It specifies CASPPTGRDEQYF.

V is TRBV7-8 and J is TRBJ1-2, with D maybe TRBD1 (6 bases). Per the germline V gene, CDR1 is SGHVS and CDR2 is FQNEAQ. Trimming removed 4 bases at V and 3 bases at J, with 15 bases between. There are 15 residues in the CDR3. The CDR3 here is CASSSTRTAHYGYTF. The CDR3 DNA is TGTGCCAGCAGCTCGACCCGGACAGCACACTATGGCTACACCTTC.

The V gene is TRBV10-3, the J gene TRBJ2-5; TRBD2 matches at 9 bases. V dropped 7 bases and J dropped 1; count of bases not matched to a gene: 4. The CDR3 has 14 amino acids. The V gene's germline CDR1 is ENHRY and CDR2 SYGVKD. This CDR3 reads CAINPSGTQETQYF. CDR3 coding DNA: TGTGCCATCAACCCTAGCGGGACCCAAGAGACCCAGTACTTC.

This clone occurred once. The chain links TRBV6-2 or TRBV6-3 to TRBJ1-5; the D gene is possibly TRBD1 (5 bases). Germline-derived CDR1 and CDR2 are MNHEY and SVGEGT. The V and J ends lost 6 bases and 0 bases respectively, with 9 bases between them. The CDR3 is made up of 14 amino acids. The CDR3 protein is CASSSTVSNQPQHF. The CDR3, as DNA: TGTGCCAGCAGCTCGACAGTTAGCAATCAGCCCCAGCATTTT.

The CDR3 DNA follows: TGTGCCAGCAGCTCCACCCTAGCGCCCTCGGTCGAGCAGTACTTC. Protein sequence: CASSSTLAPSVEQYF. The V gene is TRBV28, the J gene TRBJ2-7; maybe TRBD2 (6 bases). Trimming left V 6 bases short and J 6 bases short, with 21 bases between. This CDR3 contains 15 residues. Germline V gene sequence: CDR1 MDHEN, CDR2 SYDVKM. Complete variable domain (other parts from reference TRBV28 and TRBJ2-7): DVKVTQSSRYLVKRTGEKVFLECVQDMDHENMFWYRQDPGLGLRLIYFSYDVKMKEKGDIPEGYSVSREKKERFSLILESASTNQTSMYLCASSSTLAPSVEQYFGPGTRLTVT.

This rearrangement joins TRBV4-1 to TRBJ2-2; possible D gene TRBD2, 6 bases. Per the germline V gene, CDR1 is MGHRA and CDR2 is YSYEKL. With 6 bases removed from V and 1 base from J, the gap between germline ends came to 18 bases. The CDR3 spans 17 residues. CDR3 protein: CASSTEIAGQNTGELFF. As DNA, the CDR3 is TGCGCCAGCAGTACCGAGATTGCGGGGCAGAACACCGGGGAGCTGTTTTTT.

The chain couples TRBV7-3 to TRBJ1-6; TRBD1 matches at 8 bases. Germline lookup yields CDR1 SGHTA and CDR2 FQGTGA. This CDR3 is 15 amino acids long. V trimming: 5 bases; J trimming: 7 bases; junction bases outside the gene matches: 7. The CDR3 spells CASSPQGTGNSPLHF. CDR3 bases: TGTGCCAGCAGCCCCCAGGGGACAGGAAATTCACCCCTCCACTTT. The full variable domain, rest sourced from reference TRBV7-3 and TRBJ1-6, is GAGVSQTPSNKVTEKGKYVELRCDPISGHTALYWYRQSLGQGPEFLIYFQGTGAADDSGLPNDRFFAVRPEGSVSTLKIQRTERGDSAVYLCASSPQGTGNSPLHFGNGTRLTVT.

The chain employs TRBV27 and TRBJ1-2; possible D gene TRBD1, 6 bases. This CDR3 is 14 amino acids long. The germline CDR1 and CDR2 sequences are MNHEY and SMNVEV (reference sequence). Trimming removed 8 bases at V and 3 bases at J, with 16 bases between. The CDR3 spells CASGRDTGDYGYTF. In DNA form, the CDR3 reads TGTGCCAGCGGCCGGGACACCGGAGACTATGGCTACACCTTC.